This T cell receptor (beta chain) stems from a study of response to subunit inactivated influenza vaccine. V lost 0 bases to trimming and J lost 6 bases, with 14 bases between them. The CDR3 is made up of 15 amino acids. From germline, CDR1 is LGHNA and CDR2 YSLEER. Study-wide results and limits: There was a suggestion from the authors that each seasonal influenza vaccination recruits few new T cells.

With regard to this clonotype: The target antigen is unknown.

TCRdb reprocessed the RT-PCR reads via MiXCR and lists one record per CDR3 protein. The repertoire has about 700,000 distinct CDR3 sequences, around 13% of them found once; the top ten carry roughly 6.4%. Sequencing used PBMCs from blood, obtained 14 to 15 days before vaccination. The chain employs TRBV4-3 and TRBJ1-1, with TRBD1 as a possible D gene (5 bases). This clonotype was obtained from a man between 50 and 59 years old who received an inactivated influenza vaccine. CDR3 in DNA: TGCGCCAGCAGCCAAGAAACGGGGGATCGCGCTGAAGCTTTCTTT. It specifies CASSQETGDRAEAFF.